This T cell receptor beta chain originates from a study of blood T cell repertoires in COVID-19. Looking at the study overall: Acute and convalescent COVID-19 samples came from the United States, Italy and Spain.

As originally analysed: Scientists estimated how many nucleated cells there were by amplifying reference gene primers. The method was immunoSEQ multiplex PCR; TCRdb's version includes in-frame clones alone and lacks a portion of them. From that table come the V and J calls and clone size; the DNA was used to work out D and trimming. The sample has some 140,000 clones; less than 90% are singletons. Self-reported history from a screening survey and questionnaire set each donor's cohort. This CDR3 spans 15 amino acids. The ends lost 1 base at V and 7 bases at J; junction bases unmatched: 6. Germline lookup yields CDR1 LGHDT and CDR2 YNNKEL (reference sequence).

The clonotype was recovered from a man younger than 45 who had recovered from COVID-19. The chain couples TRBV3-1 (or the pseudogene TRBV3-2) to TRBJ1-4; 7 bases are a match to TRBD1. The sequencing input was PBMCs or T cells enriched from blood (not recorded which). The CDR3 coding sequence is TGTGCCAGCAGCCAAGGATCAGGGGGTAGTGAAAAACTGTTTTTT. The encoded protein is CASSQGSGGSEKLFF.